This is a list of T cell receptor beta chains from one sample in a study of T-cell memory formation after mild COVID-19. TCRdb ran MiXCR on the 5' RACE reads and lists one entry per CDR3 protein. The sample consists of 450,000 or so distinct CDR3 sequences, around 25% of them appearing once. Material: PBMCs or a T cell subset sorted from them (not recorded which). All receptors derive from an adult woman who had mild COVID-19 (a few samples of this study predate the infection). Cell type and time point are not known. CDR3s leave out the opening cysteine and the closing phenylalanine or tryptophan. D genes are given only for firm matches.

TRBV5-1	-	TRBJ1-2	ASNRGQPEGYT
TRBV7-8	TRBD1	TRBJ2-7	ASSLGDRGYEQY
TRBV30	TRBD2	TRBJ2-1	ALAGGYNEQF
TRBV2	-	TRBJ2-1	ASSGEGEEQF
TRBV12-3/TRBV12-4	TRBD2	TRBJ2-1	ASSGTSGTESSYNEQF
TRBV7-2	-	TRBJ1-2	ASSDPREGYT
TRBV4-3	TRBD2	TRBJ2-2	ASGTSGRVGTGELF
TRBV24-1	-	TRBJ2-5	ATSVGYQETQY
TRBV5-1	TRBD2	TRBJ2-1	ASSLGGTSSYNEQF
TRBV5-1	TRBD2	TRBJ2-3	ASSLSGGLSTDTQY
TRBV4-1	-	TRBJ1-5	ASSQDRTVPSNQPQH
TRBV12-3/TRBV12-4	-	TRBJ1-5	ASSWTDSSNQPQH
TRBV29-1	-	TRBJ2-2	SVEDLTASTGELF
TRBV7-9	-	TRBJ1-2	ASGPPTGTVGYT
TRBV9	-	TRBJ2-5	ASSVEETNGETQY
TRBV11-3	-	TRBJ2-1	ASSFGGVIWNEQF
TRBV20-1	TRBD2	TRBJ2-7	SARLAEYEQY
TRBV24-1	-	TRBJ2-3	ATSDPSGRRTDTQY
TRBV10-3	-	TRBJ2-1	AISDWNNEQF
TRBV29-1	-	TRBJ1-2	SVVIPGLGGYT
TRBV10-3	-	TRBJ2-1	AISESLGGEQF
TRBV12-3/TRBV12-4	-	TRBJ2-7	ASSLEEAMGGPASYEQY
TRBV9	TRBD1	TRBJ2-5	ASSAGQGQETQY
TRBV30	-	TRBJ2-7	AWSIGLNSYEQY
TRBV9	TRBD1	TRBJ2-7	ASSPGQGRQY
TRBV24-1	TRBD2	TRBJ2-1	ATSELPGLAGVGEQF
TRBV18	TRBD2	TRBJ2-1	ASSPLVGSGNEQF
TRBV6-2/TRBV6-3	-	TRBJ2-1	ASSQIVEQF
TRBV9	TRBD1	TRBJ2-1	ASSGQGTRPYNEQF
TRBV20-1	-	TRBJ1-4	SAKRAVAGEKLF
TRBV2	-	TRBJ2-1	ASSVTGLSYNEQF
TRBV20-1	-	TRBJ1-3	SASPRGNTIY
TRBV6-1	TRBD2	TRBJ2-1	ASKSTSGHYNEQF
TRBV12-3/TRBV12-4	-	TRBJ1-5	ASSYRVSNQPQH
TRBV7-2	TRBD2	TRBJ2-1	ASSLDAGGYNEQF
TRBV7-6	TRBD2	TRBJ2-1	ASSLGTRWEGTQF
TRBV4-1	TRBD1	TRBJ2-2	ASRPGQGETGELF
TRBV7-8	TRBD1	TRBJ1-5	ASSVGTWTGSNQPQH
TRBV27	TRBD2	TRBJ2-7	ASSPSLSGAGGRSEQY
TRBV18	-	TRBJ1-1	ASSSPGAANTEAF
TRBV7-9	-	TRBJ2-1	ASSSFLGTLTAYNEQF
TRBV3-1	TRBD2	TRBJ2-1	ASSQGIAGGYNEQF
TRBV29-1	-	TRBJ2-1	SVGQLNEQF
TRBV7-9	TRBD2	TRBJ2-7	ASSPLAGPEQY
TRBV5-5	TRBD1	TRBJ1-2	ASSSTGGAGYGYT
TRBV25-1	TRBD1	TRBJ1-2	ASSDHDGSGGYGYT
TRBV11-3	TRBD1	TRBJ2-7	ASSLWDRGAAYEQY
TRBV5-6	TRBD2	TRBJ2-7	ASRPSGSAYEQY
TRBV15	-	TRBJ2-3	ATSREGQRGGDTQY
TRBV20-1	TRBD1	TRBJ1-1	SARGQGDSTEAF
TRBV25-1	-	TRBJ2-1	ASSERGRGPPDEQF
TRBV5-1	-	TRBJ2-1	ASSLEQSSYNEQF
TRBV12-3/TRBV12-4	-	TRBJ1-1	ASSVDGGGTEAF